One sample yielded the 19 T cell receptor beta chains listed below, sequenced in a study of cytomegalovirus exposure and HLA in healthy donors. PCR was performed using 60 Vbeta and 13 Jbeta primers. This table comes from immunoSEQ multiplex PCR, and its TCRdb copy is limited to in-frame clones, with some not included. The top ten clones hold 4.5% to 6% of a sample with more than 130,000 clones, roughly 80% of them seen once. Sequencing was done on a sample of PBMCs. Source of these receptors: a woman aged 45-59 years in good health and CMV-seronegative.

This chain joins TRBV7-8 and TRBJ2-7, with D possibly matching TRBD2 (5 bases). Germline-derived CDR1 and CDR2 are SGHVS and FQNEAQ. The length of the CDR3 is 15 residues. The germline V and J ends were trimmed by 1 base and 5 bases, with 15 bases remaining between them. CDR3 amino acids: CASSLVRTGRDEQYF. CDR3 bases: TGTGCCAGCAGCTTAGTCAGGACTGGAAGAGACGAGCAGTACTTC.

The CDR3 reads CASSFSPLGEAELFF. CDR3 nucleotide sequence: TGTGCCAGCAGCTTTTCCCCCCTCGGGGAGGCCGAACTGTTTTTT. The genes are TRBV7-2 and TRBJ1-4; D remains ambiguous. The V and J ends lost 3 bases and 12 bases respectively, with 20 bases between them. Germline V gene data show CDR1 as SGHTA and CDR2 as FQGNSA. This CDR3 comprises 15 residues.

Notes on this clone: The junction departs from germline at one end; a sequencing error may be responsible. The CDR3 protein is CASSLALNEKLFF. As DNA, the CDR3 is TGTGCTAGCAGCTTAGCCCTTAATGAAAAACTGTTTTTT. The chain carries TRBV7-7 and TRBJ1-4; D remains unclear. CDR1 SSHAT and CDR2 FNYEAQ come from the germline V gene (reference sequence). This CDR3 has 13 residues.

In its sample, this clone was seen a few times. This rearrangement joins TRBV7-6 to TRBJ1-1, with D uncertain. Per germline, CDR1 SGHVS and CDR2 FNYEAQ. The CDR3 is made up of 13 amino acids. The ends were cut back, 1 base at V and 5 bases at J, with 8 bases in the middle. The chain's CDR3 is CASSLGHQTEAFF. The CDR3 DNA is TGTGCCAGCAGCTTAGGACATCAAACTGAAGCTTTCTTT.

This rearrangement joins TRBV6-1 to TRBJ2-5; 7 positions agree with TRBD1. The CDR3 totals 14 residues. V lost 4 bases to trimming and J lost 7 bases; unmatched junction nucleotides: 9. CDR1 is MNHNS and CDR2 is SASEGT in the germline V gene. The CDR3 is CASSGTGTVGTQYF. The CDR3, as DNA: TGTGCCAGCAGTGGTACCGGGACAGTCGGGACCCAGTACTTC.

The genes are TRBV19 and TRBJ2-3; no clear D. Germline CDR1 reads LNHDA; CDR2 reads SQIVND (reference sequence). The CDR3 loop spans 15 amino acids. The ends were cut back, 2 bases at V and 0 bases at J, with 9 bases in the middle. The CDR3 DNA follows: TGTGCCAGTAGTATAATGGGCCTTAGCACAGATACGCAGTATTTT. Translated, it gives CASSIMGLSTDTQYF.

This rearrangement joins TRBV7-2 to TRBJ1-3, with 8 positions matching TRBD1. J lost 2 bases, V lost 3 bases, and 6 bases had no gene match. The CDR3 is 16 residues long. Germline V gives CDR1 SGHTA, CDR2 FQGNSA. CDR3 in DNA: TGTGCCAGCAGCTTTAGTCAGGGGGCGGCTGGAAACACCATATATTTT. Residues: CASSFSQGAAGNTIYF.

Judged by abundance, this clone is medium-sized. J is TRBJ1-1 and V is TRBV7-9, with 7 bases fitting TRBD1. The V segment lost 6 bases and the J segment 5 bases; nucleotides outside the gene matches: 12. This CDR3 region has 15 residues. Germline loops: CDR1 SEHNR, CDR2 FQNEAQ (reference sequence). The CDR3 bases are TGTGCCAGCAGGGGCCGGGACAGACTGTCAACTGAAGCTTTCTTT. It yields the protein CASRGRDRLSTEAFF.

This clone has more than one count but fewer than ten. The gene calls are TRBV11-2 and TRBJ2-2; 8 nucleotides agree with TRBD2. From germline, CDR1 is SGHAT and CDR2 FQNNGV. The CDR3 extends over 16 amino acids. Trimming cost V 7 bases and J 4 bases; bases outside gene matches: 11. As DNA, the CDR3 is TGTGCCAGCAATAGGTTTACCGGGGGGGTCACCGGGGAGCTGTTTTTT. Protein product: CASNRFTGGVTGELFF.

This clone was observed a few times. This chain joins TRBV19 and TRBJ1-1, with 9 bases identical to TRBD1. Germline trimming cut 4 bases from V and 7 bases from J; bases unmatched to any gene: 4. Germline V gives CDR1 LNHDA, CDR2 SQIVND (reference sequence). This CDR3 region has 13 residues. This CDR3 reads CASSTGTGIEAFF. As DNA, the CDR3 is TGTGCCAGTAGTACCGGGACAGGGATTGAAGCTTTCTTT.

CDR3 nucleotides: TGTGCCAGCAGCCAATTTCCCGGGACAGGGTTCAATGAGCAGTTCTTC. Encoded protein: CASSQFPGTGFNEQFF. The J gene is TRBJ2-1, the V gene TRBV7-6; 9 positions agree with TRBD1. The CDR3 loop spans 16 amino acids. Unmatched junction bases numbered 11, after V lost 5 bases and J lost 6 bases. Germline lookup yields CDR1 SGHVS and CDR2 FNYEAQ. Full variable domain (rest looked up from reference TRBV7-6 and TRBJ2-1): GAGVSQSPRYKVTKRGQDVALRCDPISGHVSLYWYRQALGQGPEFLTYFNYEAQQDKSGLPNDRFSAERPEGSISTLTIQRTEQRDSAMYRCASSQFPGTGFNEQFFGPGTRLTVL.

The chain combines TRBV30 with TRBJ1-6, with TRBD1 as a possible D gene (6 bases). The CDR3 has 16 amino acids. Germline assignment: CDR1 GTSNPN and CDR2 SVGIG (reference sequence). Deletions cut 4 bases from V and 9 bases from J, with 22 bases between. The CDR3 reads CAWTGLGGGGFSPLHF. The CDR3, as DNA: TGTGCCTGGACCGGGCTTGGGGGGGGCGGTTTTTCACCCCTCCACTTT.

The chain employs TRBV25-1 and TRBJ1-3; 9 bases are a match to TRBD1. The germline gives CDR1 MGHDK, CDR2 SYGVNS. This CDR3 region has 15 residues. V dropped 6 bases and J dropped 3; count of bases not matched to a gene: 6. CDR3 coding DNA: TGTGCCAGCAGCTCCGGGACAGGGTATGGAAACACCATATATTTT. Its translation is CASSSGTGYGNTIYF.

The chain employs TRBV1 and TRBJ2-2; the D segment call TRBD2 is taken from the table without a DNA check. TRBV1 is tagged as a pseudogene. This CDR3 has 23 amino acids. The CDR3 region is CTSSQDPPGKRGGPSGSTGELFF. CDR3 DNA sequence: TGCACCAGCAGCCAAGATCCTCCGGGTAAGCGGGGGGGCCCGAGCGGAAGCACCGGGGAGCTGTTTTTT.

In its sample, this clone was seen once. The chain is built from TRBV5-1 and TRBJ2-6, with 8 nucleotides matching TRBD2. Germline V gene lookup returns CDR1 SGHRS and CDR2 YFSETQ. With V trimmed by 4 bases and J by 2 bases, 11 bases remained unmatched. The CDR3 has 18 amino acids. Written as DNA, the CDR3 is TGCGCCAGCAGCCACTCTAGCGGGCCTGCGCCTGGGGCCAACGTCCTGACTTTC. As protein: CASSHSSGPAPGANVLTF.

The chain carries TRBV2 and TRBJ1-6; D call uncertain. CDR1 and CDR2 (germline): SNHLY, FYNNEI. The CDR3 is 13 residues long. V was trimmed by 5 bases and J by 6 bases, leaving 8 bases between them. The CDR3 region has the DNA TGTGCCAGCAGTAGACTAAGTAATTCACCCCTCCACTTT. Residues: CASSRLSNSPLHF.

The chain has TRBV10-3 and TRBJ2-3; D is possibly TRBD1 (6 bases). The CDR3 is 16 amino acids. Trimming pared 0 bases from V and 2 bases from J, leaving 12 bases between. Germline values: CDR1 ENHRY, CDR2 SYGVKD. The CDR3 nucleotides read TGTGCCATCAGTGAGTCAGAGGACAGAACCACAGATACGCAGTATTTT. Encoded protein: CAISESEDRTTDTQYF.

The chain recombines TRBV6-5 with TRBJ2-7; D is perhaps TRBD1 (5 bases). V was clipped by 0 bases and J by 3 bases, with 12 bases between them. Germline V lookup: CDR1 MNHEY, CDR2 SVGAGI. This CDR3 comprises 15 residues. CDR3 sequence: CASSYSRQGSYEQYF. The CDR3 bases are TGTGCCAGCAGTTACTCGAGGCAGGGAAGCTACGAGCAGTACTTC.

V is TRBV7-9 and J is TRBJ1-1; TRBD1 might be the D (5 bases). The CDR3 extends over 15 amino acids. The V end was cut by 3 bases, the J end by 3 bases, with 14 bases between. Germline loops: CDR1 SEHNR, CDR2 FQNEAQ (reference sequence). The CDR3 nucleotides read TGTGCCAGCAGCTTTTTAGCGGGACCACACACTGAAGCTTTCTTT. Protein: CASSFLAGPHTEAFF.